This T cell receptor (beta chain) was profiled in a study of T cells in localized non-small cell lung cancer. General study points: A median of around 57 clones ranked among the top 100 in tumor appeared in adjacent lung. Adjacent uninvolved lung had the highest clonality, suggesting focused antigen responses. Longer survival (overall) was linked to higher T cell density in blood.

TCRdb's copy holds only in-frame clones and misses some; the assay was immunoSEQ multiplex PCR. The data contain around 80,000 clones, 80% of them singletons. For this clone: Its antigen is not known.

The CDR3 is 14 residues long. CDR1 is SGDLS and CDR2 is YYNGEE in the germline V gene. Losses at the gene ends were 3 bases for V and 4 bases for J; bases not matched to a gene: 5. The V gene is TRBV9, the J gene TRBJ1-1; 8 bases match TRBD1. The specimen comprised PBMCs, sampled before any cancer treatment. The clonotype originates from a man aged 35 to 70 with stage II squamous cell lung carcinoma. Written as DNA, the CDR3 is TGTGCCAGCAGCGGACAGGGGACGGGCACTGAAGCTTTCTTT. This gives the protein CASSGQGTGTEAFF. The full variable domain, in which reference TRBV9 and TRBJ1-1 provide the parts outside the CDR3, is DSGVTQTPKHLITATGQRVTLRCSPRSGDLSVYWYQQSLDQGLQFLIQYYNGEERAKGNILERFSAQQFPDLHSELNLSSLELGDSALYFCASSGQGTGTEAFFGQGTRLTVV.